This TCR beta chain stems from a study of blood T cell repertoires in COVID-19. As for the study in general: Both acute and convalescent COVID-19 samples were obtained from the United States, Italy and Spain. T cells, B-cell-depleted T cells, or PBMCs supplied cDNA or gDNA.

Authors' processing steps: Estimated nucleated cell counts came from reference gene primer amplification. Assay: immunoSEQ multiplex PCR; the TCRdb copy retains only in-frame clones and omits some. The DNA was the basis for D and trimming; V, J and clone size are from that table. Counted here are about 170,000 clones, about 80% occurring once; the ten biggest clones make up roughly 7.5%. V was clipped by 2 bases and J by 0 bases; unmatched bases: 6. CDR1 is MNHEY and CDR2 is SVGEGT in the germline V gene. The CDR3 runs 16 residues. The rearrangement uses TRBV6-2 or TRBV6-3 and TRBJ2-7; 8 nucleotides line up with TRBD1. Sequenced material: peripheral blood. This TCR was recovered from a man in his fifties or sixties with acute or convalescent COVID-19. The CDR3 region has the DNA TGTGCCAGCAGTTACACCGGACAGGGAGGCTCCTACGAGCAGTACTTC. Translated: CASSYTGQGGSYEQYF.